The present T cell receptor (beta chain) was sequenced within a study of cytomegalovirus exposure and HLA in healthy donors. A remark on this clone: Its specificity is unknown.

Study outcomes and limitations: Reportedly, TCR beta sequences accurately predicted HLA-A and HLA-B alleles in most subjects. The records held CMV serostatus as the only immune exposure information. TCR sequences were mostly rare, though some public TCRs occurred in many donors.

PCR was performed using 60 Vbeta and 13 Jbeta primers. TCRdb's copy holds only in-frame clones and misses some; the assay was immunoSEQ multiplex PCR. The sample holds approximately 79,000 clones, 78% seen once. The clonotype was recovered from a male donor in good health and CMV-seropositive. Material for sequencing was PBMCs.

CDR3 loop: CASSPQGAYTEAFF. CDR3 DNA: TGCGCCAGCAGCCCACAGGGGGCCTACACTGAAGCTTTCTTT. The chain has TRBV4-1 and TRBJ1-1; TRBD1 agrees at 9 bases. The length of the CDR3 is 14 residues. Trimming at V came to 4 bases and at J to 3 bases, leaving 3 bases not matched to a gene. Germline CDR1 MGHRA, CDR2 YSYEKL.